The 12 T cell receptor beta chains listed next were all sequenced from one sample in a study of glioma-infiltrating T cells after dendritic cell vaccination. Generated by immunoSEQ multiplex PCR, the TCRdb table keeps only in-frame clones and is missing some. Of 80,000 to 100,000 clones in the sample, approximately 80% were seen once. Sequences were derived from blood, sampled before dendritic cell vaccination. The origin of the receptors is a human donor with glioblastoma.

The chain uses TRBV18 and TRBJ2-7; 14 bases fit TRBD2. Losses at the gene ends were 4 bases for V and 9 bases for J; bases not matched to a gene: 14. This CDR3 comprises 17 residues. CDR1 and CDR2 (germline): KGHSH, LQKENI. CDR3 amino acids: CASSRDEGLAGATGQYF. CDR3 nucleotides: TGTGCCAGCTCACGGGATGAGGGACTAGCGGGAGCTACGGGGCAGTACTTC. The variable domain in full, completed from reference TRBV18 and TRBJ2-7, reads NAGVMQNPRHLVRRRGQEARLRCSPMKGHSHVYWYRQLPEEGLKFMVYLQKENIIDESGMPKERFSAEFPKEGPSILRIQQVVRGDSAAYFCASSRDEGLAGATGQYFGPGTRLTVT.

This clone was counted a single time. This rearrangement joins TRBV5-1 to TRBJ2-3, with 7 nucleotides matching TRBD2. Germline V gives CDR1 SGHRS, CDR2 YFSETQ. The junction had 5 bases not matched to a gene; V was cut back by 0 bases and J by 4 bases. The CDR3 is 15 amino acids. CDR3 sequence (DNA): TGCGCCAGCAGCTTGGGCGGGAGTTCATCAGATACGCAGTATTTT. It translates to CASSLGGSSSDTQYF.

This clone was found a few times. Within the sample, other DNA sequences also encode this same CDR3. CDR3 bases: TGTGCCAGCTCTGCCTACACAGATACGCAGTATTTT. Translating gives CASSAYTDTQYF. J is TRBJ2-3 and V is TRBV18; D is uncertain. The CDR3 has 12 residues. Between the trimmed V and J ends, which lost 6 bases and 2 bases, there was a span of 6 bases. The V gene's germline CDR1 is KGHSH and CDR2 LQKENI.

V gene TRBV6-5 combines with J gene TRBJ2-7; TRBD2 aligns across 7 bases. There are 13 residues in the CDR3. Germline trimming cut 11 bases from V and 3 bases from J; bases unmatched to any gene: 10. Germline CDR1 MNHEY, CDR2 SVGAGI. The CDR3, as DNA: TGTGCCTCCAGAGCGGGACCCCACTACGAGCAGTACTTC. Translated: CASRAGPHYEQYF.

V usage is TRBV5-1 and J usage is TRBJ2-7, with D unclear. Germline V CDR1 and CDR2: SGHRS, YFSETQ. Trimming removed 0 bases at V and 4 bases at J, with 8 bases between. This CDR3 comprises 13 residues. CDR3 DNA sequence: TGCGCCAGCAGCTTGGCCAGTCAATACGAGCAGTACTTC. The encoded protein is CASSLASQYEQYF.

This chain links TRBV7-3 with TRBJ1-2; 12 bases fit TRBD1. The CDR3 is 14 residues long. The trim removed 5 bases at V and 8 bases at J, leaving 6 bases unmatched. Per germline, CDR1 SGHTA and CDR2 FQGTGA. CDR3 nucleotide sequence: TGTGCCAGCAGCCCGGGACAGGGGGCGGAAGGCTACACCTTC. Translated, it gives CASSPGQGAEGYTF.

The chain employs TRBV15 and TRBJ2-1; 8 positions match TRBD2. The V segment lost 0 bases and the J segment 8 bases; nucleotides outside the gene matches: 12. Germline-derived CDR1 and CDR2 are LNHNV and YYDKDF (reference sequence). The CDR3 consists of 17 residues. The CDR3 DNA is TGTGCCACCAGCAGAGATGCCGTGTCGGGAGGGCCTTATGAGCAGTTCTTC. Amino acids: CATSRDAVSGGPYEQFF.

This clone was observed a single time. The chain joins TRBV20-1 to TRBJ1-2; D ambiguous. This CDR3 contains 11 residues. The V gene lost 0 bases and the J gene lost 8 bases, with 7 bases spanning the gap. Germline V gives CDR1 DFQATT, CDR2 SNEGSKA (reference sequence). The DNA of the CDR3 is TGCAGTGCTAGAGAAAACAACGGCTACACCTTC. It translates to CSARENNGYTF.

The chain has TRBV5-1 and TRBJ1-1; 7 positions agree with TRBD1. Trimming cost V 3 bases and J 0 bases; bases outside gene matches: 2. This CDR3 has 14 amino acids. Germline CDR1 SGHRS, CDR2 YFSETQ. The CDR3 DNA sequence: TGCGCCAGCAGCTGGACAGGCCTGAACACTGAAGCTTTCTTT. This sequence encodes CASSWTGLNTEAFF.

This clone was seen only a few times. The chain uses TRBV11-2 and TRBJ2-2; D might be TRBD1 (6 bases). With 7 bases removed from V and 3 bases from J, the gap between germline ends came to 21 bases. Germline V gene lookup returns CDR1 SGHAT and CDR2 FQNNGV. The length of the CDR3 is 17 residues. CDR3 sequence reads: CASIVLGGSGYTGELFF. CDR3 DNA sequence: TGTGCCAGCATCGTCTTAGGGGGATCGGGATACACCGGGGAGCTGTTTTTT.

The J gene is TRBJ1-1, the V gene TRBV28; D is perhaps TRBD1 (6 bases). CDR3 size: 13 residues. V was shortened by 6 bases and J by 4 bases, with 12 bases between the two germline ends. The germline CDR1 and CDR2 sequences are MDHEN and SYDVKM. The CDR3 nucleotides read TGTGCCAGCAGAGAGGGGGGGAGCACTGAAGCTTTCTTT. Translating gives CASREGGSTEAFF. Full variable domain (outside the CDR3, taken from reference TRBV28 and TRBJ1-1): DVKVTQSSRYLVKRTGEKVFLECVQDMDHENMFWYRQDPGLGLRLIYFSYDVKMKEKGDIPEGYSVSREKKERFSLILESASTNQTSMYLCASREGGSTEAFFGQGTRLTVV.

This chain uses TRBV7-9 with TRBJ2-1; D might be TRBD2 (6 bases). The CDR3 is 14 amino acids. Trimming removed 4 bases at V and 4 bases at J, with 11 bases between. CDR1 and CDR2 from the germline V gene are SEHNR and FQNEAQ (reference sequence). CDR3 loop: CASSSTGTYNEQFF. Here the CDR3 DNA reads TGTGCCAGCAGCTCGACCGGGACTTACAATGAGCAGTTCTTC.